This T cell receptor beta chain emerged from a study of T-cell memory formation after mild COVID-19. Trimming cost V 3 bases and J 1 base; bases outside gene matches: 4. CDR1 is DFQATT and CDR2 is SNEGSKA in the germline V gene (reference sequence). This CDR3 is built from 16 residues. TCRdb redid the calling of the 5' RACE reads with MiXCR, one entry per CDR3 protein. The sample shows approximately 180,000 distinct CDR3 sequences, under 20% of them seen only once. This clonotype was counted a few times. The gene calls are TRBV20-1 and TRBJ2-1; 12 nucleotides agree with TRBD2. The clonotype was recovered from an adult woman who had mild COVID-19 (a few samples of this study predate the infection). Cell type and time point are not known. Source material: PBMCs or a T cell subset sorted from them (not recorded which). The CDR3 spells CSARGTSGLSYNEQFF. The CDR3 DNA reads TGCAGTGCTAGGGGGACTAGCGGGTTATCCTACAATGAGCAGTTCTTC.